This record concerns one TCR beta chain sequence. Its specificity is not known. These data come from a study of immune heterogeneity within non-small cell lung tumors. Study-wide results and limits: Local T-cell clonality tracked local tumor mutational burden; the correlation was moderate but significant (R 0.3 to 0.35). Between individual patients, the high-frequency T-cell receptor beta clonotypes largely differed. Recurrence of identical dominant CDR3 beta clonotypes was observed across tumor sites within a patient, alongside site-unique high-frequency clones.

Genomic DNA from bulk tumor acted as the template, and about 550 ng was loaded per sample. Several biopsies per primary tumor, spaced far apart, were taken during surgery. Each patient presented with untreated, newly diagnosed non-small cell lung cancer and received curative surgery. Patients newly diagnosed with non-small cell lung cancer and having curative-intent surgery served as donors. In a multiplex PCR, 32 V and 13 J primers amplified TCR beta CDR3. TCRdb re-called the multiplex PCR reads with MiXCR, one entry per CDR3 protein. The top ten clones hold about 3.9% of a sample with fewer than 25,000 distinct CDR3 sequences, approximately 26% of them seen once. The clonotype originates from a man between 35 and 55 years old with non-small cell lung cancer. Input material: lung tumor tissue.

CDR3 residues: CASSYGAGVIYGYTF. In DNA form, the CDR3 reads TGTGCCAGCAGTTACGGTGCAGGGGTGATCTATGGCTACACCTTC. The chain employs TRBV6-2 or TRBV6-3 and TRBJ1-2; possibly TRBD1 for D (6 bases). This CDR3 has 15 residues. Germline loops: CDR1 MNHEY, CDR2 SVGEGT. The V gene lost 2 bases and the J gene lost 4 bases, with 14 bases spanning the gap.